This T cell receptor (beta chain) stems from a study of long-term antiretroviral therapy in people with HIV. Whole-study results and caveats: Clones that expanded before ART (that is, prior to treatment) dominated the repertoire at all time points. HIV repertoires covered narrower CDR3 length ranges than controls did.

None of the participants with HIV were treated outside the United States. In each sample, roughly 0.95-10 million cryopreserved PBMC were present before DNA extraction. The V gene lost 0 bases and the J gene lost 8 bases, with 11 bases spanning the gap. The CDR3 consists of 13 residues. CDR1 is SGHRS and CDR2 is YFSETQ in the germline V gene. Comment on this clone: Its antigen is still unknown.

immunoSEQ v3.0 was run at survey level. Some clones are missing from TCRdb's copy, which holds only in-frame ones; the method was immunoSEQ multiplex PCR. The profile covers some 13,000 clones, with about 83% appearing a single time and under 20% taken by the ten largest. The sequencing here drew on unsorted PBMCs, taken 3.4 years after starting antiretroviral therapy. The source of this sequence is a man aged 40-55 years with HIV. V is TRBV5-1 and J is TRBJ1-2, with no clear D. The CDR3 loop reads CASSLGGVQGYTF. For the CDR3, the DNA is TGCGCCAGCAGCTTGGGGGGTGTTCAGGGCTACACCTTC.